This TCR beta chain was obtained from a study of vaccination effects on CD4 cells after COVID-19. With respect to this clone: Its matching antigen is unknown.

Antigen-specific CD4+ T cells were expanded with viral peptide pools in the ViraFEST assay before sequencing. The culture ran for around ten days before CD4+ T cells were isolated. According to the study, vaccine recipients showed no prior SARS-CoV-2 infection and negative nucleocapsid antibodies. The data were produced by immunoSEQ multiplex PCR, yet TCRdb's version contains in-frame clones alone and is incomplete. The sample has tens of thousands of clones; roughly 74% are singletons. Per germline, CDR1 SGHRS and CDR2 YFSETQ. V lost 0 bases to trimming and J lost 3 bases, with 16 bases between them. This CDR3 is built from 17 residues.

This TCR was recovered from a human donor who received a COVID-19 vaccine. J is TRBJ2-4 and V is TRBV5-1; D not certain. The sequenced sample was CD4+ T cells from PBMCs cultured with HCoV-NL63 spike peptides, obtained before COVID-19 vaccination. The CDR3 protein is CASSLAPGVSVKNIQYF. The CDR3 bases are TGCGCCAGCAGCTTGGCCCCCGGCGTCTCGGTCAAAAACATTCAGTACTTC.